The 21 T cell receptor beta chains given below trace back to one sample, sequenced in a study of shared clonotypes between healthy human individuals. Generated by immunoSEQ multiplex PCR, the TCRdb table keeps only in-frame clones and is missing some. This sample yields approximately 530,000 clones, of which roughly 95% are seen a single time; around 0.067% belongs to the top ten. The sample taken for sequencing was naive CD4+ T cells sorted from blood. Described subset: CD45RA+ positively selected. All receptors derive from a woman aged 30 to 39 in good health.

This chain joins TRBV4-1 and TRBJ2-1; 11 nucleotides match TRBD2. Per the germline V gene, CDR1 is MGHRA and CDR2 is YSYEKL. The length of the CDR3 is 15 residues. V shed 2 bases and J 8 bases; nucleotides not matched to a gene: 5. CDR3 region: CASSQPSGRRYEQFF. CDR3 coding DNA: TGCGCCAGCAGCCAACCTAGCGGGAGGCGGTATGAGCAGTTCTTC.

This rearrangement joins TRBV27 to TRBJ2-4; 15 bases fit TRBD2. This CDR3 comprises 15 residues. Germline V gives CDR1 MNHEY, CDR2 SMNVEV (reference sequence). Germline trimming cut 6 bases from V and 10 bases from J; bases unmatched to any gene: 7. CDR3 sequence (DNA): TGTGCCAGCAGCCCCCGGACTAGCGGGAGGGAAATTCAGTACTTC. This codes for CASSPRTSGREIQYF.

The chain couples TRBV28 to TRBJ2-4; D gene unclear. This CDR3 comprises 14 residues. The germline gives CDR1 MDHEN, CDR2 SYDVKM. Trimming took 6 bases from V and 0 from J, leaving 9 bases between them. Here the CDR3 reads CASRDGLAKNIQYF. In DNA, the CDR3 is TGTGCCAGCAGGGACGGGCTAGCCAAAAACATTCAGTACTTC.

This rearrangement joins TRBV6-1 to TRBJ1-2; TRBD1 matches 9 bases. Germline V gene sequence: CDR1 MNHNS, CDR2 SASEGT. V lost 6 bases, J lost 3 bases, and 2 bases stayed unmatched. This CDR3 has 13 amino acids. The CDR3 here is CASRGQGHYGYTF. The CDR3 DNA is TGTGCCAGCAGAGGACAGGGGCACTATGGCTACACCTTC.

This clone was seen a single time. CDR3 bases: TGTGCCAGCATACCGGGACCCAGGGCTAATCAGCCCCAGCATTTT. It is translated as CASIPGPRANQPQHF. The chain combines TRBV28 with TRBJ1-5; weak D call: TRBD1 (5 bases). The CDR3 is made up of 15 amino acids. CDR1 is MDHEN, CDR2 SYDVKM, per germline. V was pared by 7 bases and J by 4 bases, with 17 bases between.

The V gene is TRBV11-2, the J gene TRBJ2-5; D possibly uses TRBD1 or TRBD2 (5 bases each). Germline V CDR1 and CDR2: SGHAT, FQNNGV. This CDR3 has 15 amino acids. Trimming pared 4 bases from V and 1 base from J, leaving 13 bases between. In nucleotides, the CDR3 is TGTGCCAGCAGCTCACTCCGGGACCGCCAAGAGACCCAGTACTTC. Its protein is CASSSLRDRQETQYF.

The J gene is TRBJ2-1, the V gene TRBV5-4; the D gene could be TRBD1 or TRBD2 (5 bases each). Germline loops: CDR1 SGHNT, CDR2 YYREEE (reference sequence). The CDR3 totals 16 residues. Trimming took 4 bases from V and 1 from J, leaving 15 bases between them. Here the CDR3 DNA reads TGTGCCAGCAGCCTTGGGGGAAGCAAGTCCTACAATGAGCAGTTCTTC. Its translation: CASSLGGSKSYNEQFF.

The chain carries TRBV28 and TRBJ2-3; 8 bases are a match to TRBD2. V lost 9 bases and J lost 0; bases outside the gene matches: 5. Looked up from germline, CDR1 is MDHEN and CDR2 is SYDVKM. CDR3 length equals 14 residues. The CDR3 protein is CASHSGKSTDTQYF. The CDR3 DNA sequence: TGTGCCAGTCATAGCGGGAAGAGCACAGATACGCAGTATTTT.

This clone was detected once. The chain uses TRBV19 and TRBJ2-1, with D perhaps TRBD1 or TRBD2 (5 bases each). The germline CDR1 and CDR2 sequences are LNHDA and SQIVND (reference sequence). There are 15 residues in the CDR3. The V end lost 7 bases, the J end lost 7 bases, and 20 bases lay between the germline ends. For the CDR3, the DNA is TGTGCCAGTATTGGGGCCCCGACTATTCTGAATGAGCAGTTCTTC. This translates into CASIGAPTILNEQFF.

Written as DNA, the CDR3 is TGCGCCAGCAGCGTGGGACTAGCGGCCTCCTACGAGCAGTACTTC. Translating it yields CASSVGLAASYEQYF. V is TRBV4-1 and J is TRBJ2-7, with 11 bases fitting TRBD2. The CDR3 length is 15 residues. CDR1 and CDR2 from the germline V gene are MGHRA and YSYEKL. J was trimmed by 0 bases and V by 5 bases; bases with no gene match: 3.

This clone appeared a single time. This chain joins TRBV7-8 and TRBJ2-7; the D is unclear. V was clipped by 0 bases and J by 0 bases, with 6 bases between them. CDR3 size: 14 residues. Germline CDR1 is SGHVS and CDR2 is FQNEAQ. The CDR3 nucleotides are TGTGCCAGCAGCTTAGCGGTCAACTCCTACGAGCAGTACTTC. It specifies CASSLAVNSYEQYF.

The chain joins TRBV19 to TRBJ1-4; 9 bases map to TRBD1. The CDR3 length is 14 residues. Germline V gene lookup returns CDR1 LNHDA and CDR2 SQIVND (reference sequence). J gave up 4 bases and V 7 bases, and 4 bases lay outside the gene matches. CDR3 sequence (DNA): TGTGCCAGTACCCCGGGACAGGGTAATGAAAAACTGTTTTTT. Its protein product is CASTPGQGNEKLFF.

The chain is built from TRBV2 and TRBJ2-2; D is unclear. Trimming removed 5 bases from V and 2 bases from J, with 3 bases in between. The germline gives CDR1 SNHLY, CDR2 FYNNEI. The CDR3 runs 12 residues. CDR3 in amino acids: CASSPNTGELFF. The CDR3 DNA reads as TGTGCCAGCAGTCCAAACACCGGGGAGCTGTTTTTT.

The gene calls are TRBV9 and TRBJ2-2; D is perhaps TRBD2 (5 bases). In germline, CDR1 is SGDLS, CDR2 YYNGEE. This CDR3 spans 15 amino acids. The V gene lost 4 bases and the J gene lost 0 bases, with 10 bases spanning the gap. The CDR3 bases are TGTGCCAGCAGCCCGATACTAGCGAACACCGGGGAGCTGTTTTTT. Its translation: CASSPILANTGELFF. The full variable domain, rest sourced from reference TRBV9 and TRBJ2-2, is DSGVTQTPKHLITATGQRVTLRCSPRSGDLSVYWYQQSLDQGLQFLIQYYNGEERAKGNILERFSAQQFPDLHSELNLSSLELGDSALYFCASSPILANTGELFFGEGSRLTVL.

The rearrangement uses TRBV11-2 and TRBJ2-7, with 8 bases fitting TRBD2. The CDR3 totals 15 residues. CDR1 is SGHAT and CDR2 is FQNNGV in the germline V gene. Losses at the gene ends were 3 bases for V and 3 bases for J; bases not matched to a gene: 7. CDR3 loop: CASSFRREAIYEQYF. In DNA form, the CDR3 reads TGTGCCAGCAGCTTCCGGCGGGAGGCTATCTACGAGCAGTACTTC.

The rearrangement joins TRBV28 to TRBJ2-6; a possible D gene is TRBD2 (5 bases). The V gene lost 10 bases and the J gene lost 4 bases, with 14 bases spanning the gap. This CDR3 is built from 14 residues. Per germline, CDR1 MDHEN and CDR2 SYDVKM. The chain's CDR3 is CATDTGYGANVLTF. The DNA of the CDR3 is TGTGCCACAGACACGGGGTACGGGGCCAACGTCCTGACTTTC.

The chain combines TRBV5-8 with TRBJ1-5, with 7 bases aligning to TRBD1. With V trimmed by 1 base and J by 0 bases, 4 bases remained unmatched. This CDR3 spans 16 amino acids. Germline V CDR1 and CDR2: SGHTS, YDEGEE. The CDR3 loop reads CASSLRQGFSNQPQHF. The CDR3 coding sequence is TGTGCCAGCAGCTTGAGACAGGGATTTAGCAATCAGCCCCAGCATTTT.

The chain uses TRBV4-1 and TRBJ1-2; possible D gene TRBD1, 6 bases. The length of the CDR3 is 16 residues. The V and J ends lost 1 base and 6 bases respectively, with 18 bases between them. Looked up from germline, CDR1 is MGHRA and CDR2 is YSYEKL. The CDR3 loop reads CASSQAGGQGWDGYTF. The CDR3 DNA is TGCGCCAGCAGCCAAGCTGGGGGGCAGGGGTGGGATGGCTACACCTTC.

The chain couples TRBV5-1 to TRBJ2-1, with 10 bases that match TRBD2. Trimming took 4 bases from V and 4 from J; bases not matched to a gene: 11. CDR3 size: 17 residues. CDR1 is SGHRS, CDR2 YFSETQ, per germline. CDR3 nucleotides: TGCGCCAGCAGCGACAGATCCGGGACTAGCGCATACAATGAGCAGTTCTTC. It specifies CASSDRSGTSAYNEQFF.

The V call is TRBV5-1, the J call TRBJ1-5; TRBD1 is a possible D gene (5 bases). Germline lookup yields CDR1 SGHRS and CDR2 YFSETQ. V dropped 6 bases and J dropped 5 bases, with 18 bases sitting between them. The CDR3 consists of 15 residues. CDR3 nucleotides: TGCGCCAGCACCGAGACAGAGAATGTGGATCAGCCCCAGCATTTT. Protein product: CASTETENVDQPQHF. Full variable domain (rest looked up from reference TRBV5-1 and TRBJ1-5): KAGVTQTPRYLIKTRGQQVTLSCSPISGHRSVSWYQQTPGQGLQFLFEYFSETQRNKGNFPGRFSGRQFSNSRSEMNVSTLELGDSALYLCASTETENVDQPQHFGDGTRLSIL.

This chain joins TRBV6-5 and TRBJ1-1; tentatively, D is TRBD1 (5 bases). The CDR3 loop spans 15 amino acids. Germline loops: CDR1 MNHEY, CDR2 SVGAGI. V was clipped by 6 bases and J by 4 bases, with 18 bases between them. The CDR3 here is CASRPSAGGGTEAFF. The CDR3 DNA sequence: TGTGCCAGCAGACCTAGCGCGGGGGGGGGCACTGAAGCTTTCTTT.